This TCR beta chain was identified during a study of PD-L1 blockade in urothelial cancer. Measured with immunoSEQ multiplex PCR; TCRdb has only the in-frame clones, and not every one. This table has 45,000 to 60,000 clones, 82% appearing once. The time point is: pretreatment peripheral blood. CDR3 length: 16 residues. V gave up 3 bases and J gave up 0 bases, with 14 bases separating them. Germline CDR1 and CDR2: MNHNS and SASEGT. The chain is built from TRBV6-1 and TRBJ1-2, with D unclear. The starting material was PBMCs, obtained around atezolizumab (anti-PD-L1) treatment. This clonotype originated in a man in his fifties or sixties with urothelial cancer. CDR3 sequence: CASSDRTRNANYGYTF. The CDR3 bases are TGTGCCAGCAGTGATCGAACCAGGAACGCTAACTATGGCTACACCTTC.